This TCR beta chain was documented in a study of beta chain features in type 1 diabetes. About the research overall: All samples combined gave about 100 million sorted cells for examination. Study-wide results and caveats: Researchers report that Type 1 diabetes patients had moderately but significantly shorter TCRB CDR3s across all four CD4+ subsets. When VDJ junctions were examined, type 1 diabetes patients showed fewer insertions and more deletions.

Concerning this clone: As yet, its antigen is unknown.

J lost 4 bases, V lost 7 bases, and 6 bases had no gene match. This CDR3 comprises 13 residues. Germline CDR1 reads SQVTM; CDR2 reads ANQGSEA. Every isolated RNA sample was fully reverse transcribed, so sequencing captured expressed TCRB transcripts. Generated by immunoSEQ multiplex PCR, the TCRdb table keeps only in-frame clones and is missing some. The table includes 150,000 to 190,000 clones, 10% detected once. This clonotype was obtained from a man aged 25-45 years with type 1 diabetes. The chain recombines TRBV29-1 with TRBJ2-3; 9 bases align to TRBD2. The sequenced material came from central memory CD4+ T cells from blood. CDR3 sequence reads: CSAKTSGPDTQYF. The CDR3 DNA reads TGCAGCGCTAAGACTAGCGGCCCAGATACGCAGTATTTT.